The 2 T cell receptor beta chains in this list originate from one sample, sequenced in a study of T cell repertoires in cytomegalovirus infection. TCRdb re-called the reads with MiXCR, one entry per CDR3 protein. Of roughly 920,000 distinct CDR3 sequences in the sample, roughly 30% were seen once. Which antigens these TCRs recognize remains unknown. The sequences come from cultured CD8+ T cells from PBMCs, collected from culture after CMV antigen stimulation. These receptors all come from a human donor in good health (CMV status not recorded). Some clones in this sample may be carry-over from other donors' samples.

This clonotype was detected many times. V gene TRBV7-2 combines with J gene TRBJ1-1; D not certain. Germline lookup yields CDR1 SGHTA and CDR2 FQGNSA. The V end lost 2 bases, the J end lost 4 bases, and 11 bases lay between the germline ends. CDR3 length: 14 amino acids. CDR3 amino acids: CASSLTERGTEAFF. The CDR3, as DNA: TGTGCCAGCAGCTTAACAGAGAGAGGCACTGAAGCTTTCTTT.

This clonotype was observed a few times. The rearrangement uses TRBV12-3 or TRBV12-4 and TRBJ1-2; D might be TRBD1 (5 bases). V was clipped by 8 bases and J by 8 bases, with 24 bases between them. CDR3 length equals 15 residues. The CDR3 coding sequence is TGTGCCAGCGGGACGCAGGACTTTCTGGGGGAGGGCTACACCTTC. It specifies CASGTQDFLGEGYTF.